The 25 T cell receptor beta chains presented below share a single source sample, sequenced in a study of T cells in Graves' hyperthyroidism and ophthalmopathy. The CDR3 regions of TCR beta were amplified from RNA transcripts. Carried out on the TCR CDR3, a first-round RT-PCR used the HTBI primer set. TCRdb redid the calling of the multiplex PCR reads with MiXCR, one entry per CDR3 protein. The sample lists more than 650,000 distinct CDR3 sequences; around 15% were seen once. Specimen: blood. The receptors originated from a young woman with Graves' hyperthyroidism.

This clonotype was detected only a few times. This chain connects TRBV12-3 or TRBV12-4 to TRBJ1-5; no reliable D call. The CDR3 is made up of 14 amino acids. V lost 6 bases to trimming and J lost 2 bases, with 11 bases between them. Here the CDR3 reads CASSSKGGNQPQHF. DNA for the CDR3: TGTGCCAGCAGCTCAAAGGGTGGCAATCAGCCCCAGCATTTT.

This clonotype was detected a few times. V gene TRBV9 combines with J gene TRBJ1-1; D possibly corresponds to TRBD1 (5 bases). The V gene lost 2 bases and the J gene lost 3 bases, with 11 bases spanning the gap. CDR1 and CDR2 (germline): SGDLS, YYNGEE. The CDR3 has 14 residues. CDR3 sequence: CASSVGGSDTEAFF. CDR3 nucleotide sequence: TGTGCCAGCAGCGTCGGGGGGTCGGACACTGAAGCTTTCTTT.

This clonotype was picked up many times. The chain recombines TRBV6-2 or TRBV6-3 with TRBJ2-6; no definite D call. CDR3 length equals 15 residues. Germline V gene sequence: CDR1 MNHEY, CDR2 SVGEGT. Trimming shortened V by 7 bases and J by 0 bases, and 10 bases separated the two germline ends. This chain's CDR3 is CASTRSISGANVLTF. CDR3 nucleotides: TGTGCCAGCACCCGCTCCATCTCTGGGGCCAACGTCCTGACTTTC.

At least ten counts were recorded for this clonotype. The chain links TRBV7-2 to TRBJ2-7; 12 bases map to TRBD2. The J segment lost 5 bases and the V segment lost 3 bases, leaving 5 bases of the junction unmatched. The CDR3 extends over 15 amino acids. Germline CDR1 is SGHTA and CDR2 is FQGNSA. The CDR3, as DNA: TGTGCCAGCAGCTTCGGACTAGCGGGATCCCACGAGCAGTACTTC. It is translated as CASSFGLAGSHEQYF.

V gene TRBV2 combines with J gene TRBJ2-1; 9 bases are a match to TRBD2. CDR1 and CDR2 (germline): SNHLY, FYNNEI. J gave up 5 bases and V 4 bases, and 12 bases lay outside the gene matches. The CDR3 length is 17 residues. CDR3 DNA: TGTGCCAGCAGTGGATTCCGGGCGGCGGGAGGGGACAATGAGCAGTTCTTC. This codes for CASSGFRAAGGDNEQFF.

This clonotype was observed at least ten times. J is TRBJ1-1 and V is TRBV28, with a weak D call TRBD1 (5 bases). The CDR3 totals 16 residues. The germline V and J ends were trimmed by 6 bases and 0 bases, with 17 bases remaining between them. Germline CDR1 reads MDHEN; CDR2 reads SYDVKM. The CDR3 bases are TGTGCCAGCAGCCGTCCCGGGACGGCTATGAACACTGAAGCTTTCTTT. Its protein is CASSRPGTAMNTEAFF.

In this sample, this clonotype turned up many times. The chain uses TRBV28 and TRBJ2-2; 8 bases match TRBD2. J gave up 0 bases and V 8 bases, and 17 bases lay outside the gene matches. Germline values: CDR1 MDHEN, CDR2 SYDVKM. There are 19 residues in the CDR3. CDR3 amino acids: CASDQRGGRINSNTGELFF. DNA of the CDR3: TGTGCCAGCGACCAAAGGGGCGGGAGGATCAATTCGAACACCGGGGAGCTGTTTTTT.

V gene TRBV27 combines with J gene TRBJ2-2; D gene unclear. Deletions cut 4 bases from V and 7 bases from J, with 13 bases between. Germline V lookup: CDR1 MNHEY, CDR2 SMNVEV (reference sequence). The CDR3 is made up of 14 amino acids. CDR3 in DNA: TGTGCCAGCAGTTCAGTGACTTTTGGCGGGGAGCTGTTTTTT. It is translated as CASSSVTFGGELFF.

This clonotype showed up many times. The gene calls are TRBV12-3 or TRBV12-4 and TRBJ1-1; the match to TRBD1 covers 10 bases. The CDR3 runs to 14 residues. With V trimmed by 5 bases and J by 6 bases, 6 bases remained unmatched. CDR3 region: CASSVRDRGPEAFF. DNA for the CDR3: TGTGCCAGCAGTGTCCGGGACAGGGGCCCTGAAGCTTTCTTT.

This clonotype was found many times. CDR3 in amino acids: CASSSANTEAFF. Here the CDR3 DNA reads TGCGCCAGCAGCTCAGCGAACACTGAAGCTTTCTTT. V usage is TRBV5-1 and J usage is TRBJ1-1, with D hard to call. The CDR3 length is 12 residues. Germline V gene lookup returns CDR1 SGHRS and CDR2 YFSETQ. Trimming removed 3 bases at V and 1 base at J, with 4 bases between.

This clonotype was seen repeatedly, ten times or more. The J gene is TRBJ1-2, the V gene TRBV2, with no clear D. V lost 2 bases, J lost 4 bases, and 14 bases lay in between. CDR3 length: 15 residues. CDR1 and CDR2 from the germline V gene are SNHLY and FYNNEI. This chain's CDR3 is CASSEFGFLAYGYTF. The CDR3, as DNA: TGTGCCAGCAGTGAATTCGGGTTTCTAGCCTATGGCTACACCTTC.

This chain links TRBV20-1 with TRBJ2-3; 7 nucleotides align to TRBD1. Trimming removed 6 bases from V and 0 bases from J; junction bases left unmatched: 6. CDR3 length: 14 residues. The germline gives CDR1 DFQATT, CDR2 SNEGSKA (reference sequence). In DNA, the CDR3 is TGCAGTGCGCCGGGACAGTCTAGCACAGATACGCAGTATTTT. It specifies CSAPGQSSTDTQYF.

This clonotype showed up many times. The CDR3 loop is CASGDGTGELFF. For the CDR3, the DNA is TGTGCCAGCGGGGACGGGACCGGGGAGCTGTTTTTT. The chain is built from TRBV2 and TRBJ2-2; D assignment may be TRBD1 or TRBD2 (5 bases each). The germline V gene has CDR1 SNHLY and CDR2 FYNNEI. V was pared by 8 bases and J by 5 bases, with 9 bases between. This CDR3 region has 12 residues. The whole variable domain, filled in from reference TRBV2 and TRBJ2-2, reads EPEVTQTPSHQVTQMGQEVILRCVPISNHLYFYWYRQILGQKVEFLVSFYNNEISEKSEIFDDQFSVERPDGSNFTLKIRSTKLEDSAMYFCASGDGTGELFFGEGSRLTVL.

The chain uses TRBV11-2 and TRBJ2-7, with D perhaps matching TRBD1 or TRBD2 (6 bases each). Trimming stripped 6 bases from V and 7 bases from J, with 25 bases between. Germline lookup yields CDR1 SGHAT and CDR2 FQNNGV. CDR3 length equals 16 residues. In DNA, the CDR3 is TGTGCCAGCAGGCCCCCAGGTAGGGGGGCCCGACGGGAGCAGTACTTC. It specifies CASRPPGRGARREQYF.

The chain employs TRBV15 and TRBJ1-1; a weak D match, TRBD1 (6 bases). Per germline, CDR1 LNHNV and CDR2 YYDKDF (reference sequence). Deletions cut 6 bases from V and 1 base from J, with 15 bases between. This CDR3 comprises 15 residues. The CDR3 region is CATSHLRGKNTEAFF. CDR3 nucleotide sequence: TGTGCCACCAGTCACCTCAGGGGCAAGAACACTGAAGCTTTCTTT.

The chain couples TRBV7-9 to TRBJ1-2, with a weak D call TRBD1 (6 bases). Trimming took 6 bases from V and 5 from J, leaving 16 bases between them. CDR3 length: 14 amino acids. From germline, CDR1 is SEHNR and CDR2 FQNEAQ (reference sequence). CDR3 loop: CASSSDSPMYGYTF. In DNA, the CDR3 is TGTGCCAGCAGTTCGGACAGCCCTATGTATGGCTACACCTTC.

This clonotype was detected ten times or more. The rearrangement joins TRBV28 to TRBJ2-3, with 8 bases that match TRBD2. Looked up from germline, CDR1 is MDHEN and CDR2 is SYDVKM. This CDR3 comprises 14 residues. The V segment lost 7 bases and the J segment 0 bases; nucleotides outside the gene matches: 3. The CDR3 is CASTLAASTDTQYF. The CDR3, as DNA: TGTGCCAGCACACTAGCGGCCAGCACAGATACGCAGTATTTT.

As to this clonotype: A much larger clonotype is one base distant, so this may be a read error. The chain has TRBV28 and TRBJ2-7; TRBD2 matches at 9 bases. There are 14 residues in the CDR3. From germline, CDR1 is MDHEN and CDR2 SYDVKM. The CDR3 DNA follows: TGTACCAGCAGGAGAGCGGGAGGATCCTACGAGCAGTACTTC. Residues: CTSRRAGGSYEQYF.

This clonotype was counted at least ten times. V usage is TRBV20-1 and J usage is TRBJ2-1; TRBD2 agrees at 11 bases. The ends lost 5 bases at V and 8 bases at J; junction bases unmatched: 8. The CDR3 runs to 14 residues. Germline-derived CDR1 and CDR2 are DFQATT and SNEGSKA (reference sequence). The CDR3 spells CSAYPLAGEDEQFF. The CDR3 DNA is TGCAGTGCTTATCCACTAGCGGGAGAGGATGAGCAGTTCTTC.

This clonotype showed up just a few times. The chain employs TRBV2 and TRBJ2-3; 8 bases align to TRBD2. The V and J ends lost 6 bases and 1 base, in that order; junction bases with no gene match: 18. The CDR3 runs 19 residues. Germline CDR1 SNHLY, CDR2 FYNNEI. As DNA, the CDR3 is TGTGCCAGCAGACCCCGAACACCCGGACTAGCAGGGGGCACAGATACGCAGTATTTT. Residues: CASRPRTPGLAGGTDTQYF.

This clonotype was detected many times. The DNA for the CDR3 is TGTGCCAGCCTTCGACAGACCGCAAATTCACCCCTCCACTTT. Protein: CASLRQTANSPLHF. The V call is TRBV28, the J call TRBJ1-6; D is perhaps TRBD1 (5 bases). The ends were cut back, 8 bases at V and 7 bases at J, with 15 bases in the middle. The CDR3 is made up of 14 amino acids. In germline, CDR1 is MDHEN, CDR2 SYDVKM.

The chain uses TRBV7-9 and TRBJ2-1; possible D gene TRBD1, 6 bases. The V end was cut by 5 bases, the J end by 7 bases, with 21 bases between. Germline V gene data show CDR1 as SEHNR and CDR2 as FQNEAQ (reference sequence). The CDR3 covers 16 residues. CDR3: CASSALSPGQANEQFF. Here the CDR3 DNA reads TGTGCCAGCAGCGCCCTTTCTCCGGGACAAGCGAATGAGCAGTTCTTC.

This clonotype was observed many times. V is TRBV11-2 and J is TRBJ2-1; 9 bases are shared with TRBD2. CDR1 SGHAT and CDR2 FQNNGV come from the germline V gene. The CDR3 extends over 18 amino acids. Trimming at V came to 1 base and at J to 1 base, leaving 8 bases not matched to a gene. The CDR3 sequence: CASSLVYSGSFSYNEQFF. CDR3 in DNA: TGTGCCAGCAGCTTAGTGTATAGCGGGAGTTTTTCCTACAATGAGCAGTTCTTC.

The J gene is TRBJ1-2, the V gene TRBV3-1, with D perhaps TRBD1 (5 bases). V lost 5 bases and J lost 3, with 19 bases in between. The CDR3 length is 16 residues. Germline assignment: CDR1 LGHDT and CDR2 YNNKEL (reference sequence). CDR3 DNA sequence: TGTGCCAGCAGCTCAAGATCGGTGGGACCGTACTATGGCTACACCTTC. This gives the protein CASSSRSVGPYYGYTF.

This clonotype appeared many times. The chain recombines TRBV7-3 with TRBJ2-1; perhaps TRBD2 as D (6 bases). The V gene's germline CDR1 is SGHTA and CDR2 FQGTGA. V lost 5 bases to trimming and J lost 6 bases, with 23 bases between them. This CDR3 contains 17 residues. CDR3 in amino acids: CASSNQPGLSSGNEQFF. The CDR3 DNA sequence: TGTGCCAGCAGCAACCAACCGGGACTCTCTTCAGGCAATGAGCAGTTCTTC.